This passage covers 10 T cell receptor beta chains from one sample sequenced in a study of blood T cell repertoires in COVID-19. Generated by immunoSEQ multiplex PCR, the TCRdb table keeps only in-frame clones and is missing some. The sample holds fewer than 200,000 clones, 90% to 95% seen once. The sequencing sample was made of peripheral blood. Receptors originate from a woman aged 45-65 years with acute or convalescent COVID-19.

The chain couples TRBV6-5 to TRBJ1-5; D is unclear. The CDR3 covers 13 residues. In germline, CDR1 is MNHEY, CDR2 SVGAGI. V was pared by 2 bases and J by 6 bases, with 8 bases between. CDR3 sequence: CASSYGGGQPQHF. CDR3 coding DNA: TGTGCCAGCAGTTACGGTGGAGGTCAGCCCCAGCATTTT.

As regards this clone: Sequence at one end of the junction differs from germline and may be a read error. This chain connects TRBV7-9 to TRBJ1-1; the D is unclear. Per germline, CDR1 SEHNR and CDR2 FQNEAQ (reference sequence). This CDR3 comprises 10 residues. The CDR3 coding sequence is TGTGCCAGCAGCAACAATGAAGCTTTCTTT. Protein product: CASSNNEAFF.

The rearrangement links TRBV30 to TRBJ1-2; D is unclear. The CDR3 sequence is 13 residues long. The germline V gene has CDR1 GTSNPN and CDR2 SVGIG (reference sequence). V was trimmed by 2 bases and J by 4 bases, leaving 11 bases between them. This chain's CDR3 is CAWSTRPGYGYTF. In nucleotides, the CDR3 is TGTGCCTGGAGTACCCGACCGGGCTATGGCTACACCTTC.

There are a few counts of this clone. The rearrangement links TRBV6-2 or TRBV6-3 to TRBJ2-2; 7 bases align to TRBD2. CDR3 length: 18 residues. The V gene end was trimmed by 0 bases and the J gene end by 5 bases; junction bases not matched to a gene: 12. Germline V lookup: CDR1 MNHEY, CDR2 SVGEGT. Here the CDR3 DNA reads TGTGCCAGCAGTTACTCGAGATTCGGCGGGAGTGGAACCGGGGAGCTGTTTTTT. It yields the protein CASSYSRFGGSGTGELFF.

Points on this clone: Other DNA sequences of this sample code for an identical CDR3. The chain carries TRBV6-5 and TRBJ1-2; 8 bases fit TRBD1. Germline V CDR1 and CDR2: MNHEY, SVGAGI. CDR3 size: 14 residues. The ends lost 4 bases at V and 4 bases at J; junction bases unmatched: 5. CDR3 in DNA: TGTGCCAGCAGTTTCGACAGGGGTGGCTATGGCTACACCTTC. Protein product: CASSFDRGGYGYTF.

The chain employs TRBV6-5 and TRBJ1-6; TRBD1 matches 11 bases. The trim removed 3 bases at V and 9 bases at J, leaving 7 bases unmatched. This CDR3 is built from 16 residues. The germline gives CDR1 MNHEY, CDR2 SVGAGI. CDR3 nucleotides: TGTGCCAGCAGTTATATTTGGACAGGGGGCTTTTCACCCCTCCACTTT. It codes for CASSYIWTGGFSPLHF.

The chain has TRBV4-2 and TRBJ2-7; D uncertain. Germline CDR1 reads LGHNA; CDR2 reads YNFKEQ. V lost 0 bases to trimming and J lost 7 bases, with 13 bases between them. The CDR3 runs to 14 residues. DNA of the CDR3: TGTGCCAGCAGCCAAGATACGGCGATCGGGGAGCAGTACTTC. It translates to CASSQDTAIGEQYF.

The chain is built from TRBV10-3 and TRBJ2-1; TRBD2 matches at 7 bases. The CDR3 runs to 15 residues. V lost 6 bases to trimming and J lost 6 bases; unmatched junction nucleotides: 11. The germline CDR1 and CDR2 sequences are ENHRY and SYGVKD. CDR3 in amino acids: CAIREAGMIRNEQFF. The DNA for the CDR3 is TGTGCCATCAGGGAAGCGGGGATGATCCGCAATGAGCAGTTCTTC.

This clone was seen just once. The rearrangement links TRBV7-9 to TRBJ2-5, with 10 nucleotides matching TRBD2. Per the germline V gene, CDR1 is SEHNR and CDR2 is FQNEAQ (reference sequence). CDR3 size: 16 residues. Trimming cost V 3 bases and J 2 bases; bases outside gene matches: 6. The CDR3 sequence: CASSFYSGGLQETQYF. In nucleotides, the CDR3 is TGTGCCAGCAGCTTTTATAGCGGGGGGCTACAAGAGACCCAGTACTTC. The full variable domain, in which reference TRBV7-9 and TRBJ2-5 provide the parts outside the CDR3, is DTGVSQNPRHKITKRGQNVTFRCDPISEHNRLYWYRQTLGQGPEFLTYFQNEAQLEKSRLLSDRFSAERPKGSFSTLEIQRTEQGDSAMYLCASSFYSGGLQETQYFGPGTRLLVL.

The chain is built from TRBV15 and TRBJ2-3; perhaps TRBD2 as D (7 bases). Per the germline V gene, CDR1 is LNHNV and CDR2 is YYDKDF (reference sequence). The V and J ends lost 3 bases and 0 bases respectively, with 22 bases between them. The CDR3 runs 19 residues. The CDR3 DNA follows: TGTGCCACCAGCAGTGGGATCCTCGCGGGGGCTGGTAGCACAGATACGCAGTATTTT. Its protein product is CATSSGILAGAGSTDTQYF. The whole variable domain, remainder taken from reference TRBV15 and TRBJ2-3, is DAMVIQNPRYQVTQFGKPVTLSCSQTLNHNVMYWYQQKSSQAPKLLFHYYDKDFNNEADTPDNFQSRRPNTSFCFLDIRSPGLGDTAMYLCATSSGILAGAGSTDTQYFGPGTRLTVL.